The rows below give T cell receptor beta chains drawn from one sample of a study of blood T cell repertoires in COVID-19. Some clones are missing from TCRdb's copy, which holds only in-frame ones; the method was immunoSEQ multiplex PCR. This table holds 200,000 to 300,000 clones, approximately 80% found once. The specimen was peripheral blood. The receptors were sampled from a woman aged 60 to 75 with active or convalescent COVID-19. Both conserved end residues are part of each CDR3. D genes are given only for firm matches. Clone sizes are given selectively: once, few, many, or a class where the clone is expanded.

>TRBV12-5|NA|TRBJ1-5|NA
TGTGCTAGTGGTCCCCTAGGGGGAGGGAACCAGCCCCAGCATTTT
CASGPLGGGNQPQHF
>TRBV19|NA|TRBJ1-2|few
TGTGCCATAAAGGGGGACACCAAAGATGGCTACACCTTC
CAIKGDTKDGYTF
>TRBV11-2|NA|TRBJ1-6|NA
TGTGCCAGCAGCTCGAAACAGGGTCTTAATTCACCCCTCCACTTT
CASSSKQGLNSPLHF
>TRBV4-2|TRBD2|TRBJ2-5|NA
TGTGCCAGCAGCCAAGATGTCCCAGCGGGAGGGCGAGAGACCCAGTACTTC
CASSQDVPAGGRETQYF
>TRBV6-5|NA|TRBJ2-7|few
TGTGCCAGCAGGAGGGACTTTCCCAGCTCCTACGAGCAGTACTTC
CASRRDFPSSYEQYF
>TRBV5-8|TRBD2|TRBJ2-7|NA
TGTGCCAGCAGCACCAGCGGGGAACTAGACTACGAGCAGTACTTC
CASSTSGELDYEQYF
>TRBV6-6|TRBD2|TRBJ2-4|NA
TGTGCCAGCAGTGACGGGGGGGTAGCCAAAAACATTCAGTACTTC
CASSDGGVAKNIQYF
>TRBV3-1/TRBV3-2|NA|TRBJ2-3|NA
TGTGCCAGCAGCCGCTGGGCTAGCGATACGCAGTATTTT
CASSRWASDTQYF
>TRBV7-9|TRBD1|TRBJ2-2|NA
TGTGCCAGCAGTCACAGGGGTGTTTTGGGGAACACCGGGGAGCTGTTTTTT
CASSHRGVLGNTGELFF
>TRBV5-6|TRBD2|TRBJ2-1|once
TGTGCCAGCAGCTTGTGGAGCGGGAGCAATGAGCAGTTCTTC
CASSLWSGSNEQFF
>TRBV27|TRBD1|TRBJ1-2|NA
TGTGCCAGCAGTTCTCCGGGACAGAACTTCTATGGCTACACCTTC
CASSSPGQNFYGYTF
>TRBV30|NA|TRBJ2-2|NA
TGTGCCTGGAGTTACTCAGGGAACACCGGGGAGCTGTTTTTT
CAWSYSGNTGELFF
>TRBV12-5|NA|TRBJ1-3|NA
TGTGCTAGTGGTTTGCGACAGTCAACCTCTGGAAACACCATATATTTT
CASGLRQSTSGNTIYF
>TRBV5-1|NA|TRBJ1-2|NA
NA
CASSSVLGQNYGYTF
>TRBV10-3|TRBD2|TRBJ2-1|NA
TGTGCCATCTTAAAGTTGGGACTAGGTTACAATGAGCAGTTCTTC
CAILKLGLGYNEQFF
>TRBV10-3|TRBD1|TRBJ2-1|NA
TGTGCCGTCTCCGGGACAGGCTACAATGAGCAGTTCTTC
CAVSGTGYNEQFF
>TRBV4-1|NA|TRBJ2-7|NA
TGCGCCAGCAGCCGCGGACAGCCCAACGAGCAGTACTTC
CASSRGQPNEQYF
>TRBV6-6|TRBD2|TRBJ2-4|NA
TGTGCCAGCAGCACCCAGGGCGGGGGCAAAAACATTCAGTACTTC
CASSTQGGGKNIQYF
>TRBV11-3|TRBD1|TRBJ2-1|NA
TGTGCCAGCAGCAGAAGACAGGGGTACAATGAGCAGTTCTTC
CASSRRQGYNEQFF
>TRBV6-5|TRBD1|TRBJ2-7|NA
TGTGCCAGCAGACGACTGAGGACAGGGGCCTACGAGCAGTACTTC
CASRRLRTGAYEQYF
>TRBV19|TRBD2|TRBJ2-2|NA
TGTGCCAGTAGTATGCGGACTAGCAACACCGGGGAGCTGTTTTTT
CASSMRTSNTGELFF
>TRBV30|TRBD1|TRBJ2-7|NA
TGTGCCTGGAGTGCCCGGGACAGGGGAATCTACGAGCAGTACTTC
CAWSARDRGIYEQYF
>TRBV4-2|TRBD2|TRBJ2-3|NA
TGTGCCAGCAGCCAGGCTAGCGGGGGCAAAGATACGCAGTATTTT
CASSQASGGKDTQYF
>TRBV5-1|TRBD1|TRBJ1-1|once
TGCGCCAGCAGCTCCCGGGACAGGCGGACTGAAGCTTTCTTT
CASSSRDRRTEAFF
>TRBV7-2|NA|TRBJ2-1|once
TGTGCCAGCAGCTTTAGGAGTGAGCAGTTCTTC
CASSFRSEQFF
>TRBV27|TRBD2|TRBJ2-3|NA
TGTGCCAGCAGTGCTAGCGGGAGGGCCAGAGATACGCAGTATTTT
CASSASGRARDTQYF
>TRBV14|TRBD2|TRBJ2-1|few
TGTGCCAGCAGCCAACCATGGACTAGCGGGAGGGGGTTCAATGAGCAGTTCTTC
CASSQPWTSGRGFNEQFF
>TRBV7-2|TRBD1|TRBJ1-1|once
TGTGCCAGCAGCTTAGGGGACAGTCCTGCAGCTTTCTTT
CASSLGDSPAAFF
>TRBV7-8|TRBD1|TRBJ2-1|few
TGTGCCAGCAGCTTAGGAGGGGAGACAGGGGGCATCCACAATGAGCAGTTCTTC
CASSLGGETGGIHNEQFF
>TRBV5-1|TRBD2|TRBJ2-1|NA
TGCGCCAGCAGCCCTACTGCGGGAGCTAATGAGCAGTTCTTC
CASSPTAGANEQFF
>TRBV19|NA|TRBJ1-5|NA
TGTGCCAGTAGGCAGGGGACCGCTAGCAATCAGCCCCAGCATTTT
CASRQGTASNQPQHF
>TRBV2|NA|TRBJ2-4|NA
TGTGCCAGCAGTGAAGCAGGAGGGGCTACAGGTCTAGCCAAAAACATTCAGTACTTC
CASSEAGGATGLAKNIQYF
>TRBV7-8|NA|TRBJ1-2|NA
TGTGCCAGCAGCTTAGCGGCTTGGGGAGGGTATGGCTACACCTTC
CASSLAAWGGYGYTF
>TRBV9|TRBD1|TRBJ1-1|NA
TGTGCCAGCAGCGCTGGGACAGCGAACACTGAAGCTTTCTTT
CASSAGTANTEAFF
>TRBV24-1|TRBD2|TRBJ2-1|once
TGTGCCACCAGTGATTCGAGCGGGATGGTCAATGAGCAGTTCTTC
CATSDSSGMVNEQFF
>TRBV18|NA|TRBJ1-3|NA
TGTGCCAGTCAGGATTATGGAAACACCATATATTTT
CASQDYGNTIYF
>TRBV6-5|NA|TRBJ1-2|NA
TGTGCCAGCAGTCGCGACAGTTTCTATGGCTACACCTTC
CASSRDSFYGYTF
>TRBV5-5|NA|TRBJ1-2|NA
TGTGCCAGCAGCTTACAGGCCAGCTATGGCTACACCTTC
CASSLQASYGYTF
>TRBV6-6|TRBD2|TRBJ2-5|NA
TGTGCCAGCAGGCCACTAGCGGGAGCTCGGGAGACCCAGTACTTC
CASRPLAGARETQYF